This record covers a single T cell receptor beta chain. The sample comes from a study of blood T cell repertoires in COVID-19. Study context: Sites in the United States, Italy and Spain provided acute and convalescent COVID-19 samples. The analysed material was cDNA or gDNA that came from T cells, B-cell-depleted T cells, or PBMCs.

The V gene end was trimmed by 4 bases and the J gene end by 7 bases; junction bases not matched to a gene: 7. CDR3 length: 15 amino acids. Per germline, CDR1 SGHTA and CDR2 FQGNSA. Original data processing: Using reference gene primer amplification, nucleated cell counts were estimated. Assay: immunoSEQ multiplex PCR; the TCRdb copy retains only in-frame clones and omits some. V and J calls and clone size come straight from that table; D and trimming were deduced from the DNA. The top ten hold roughly 3.4% of the sample, which has about 140,000 clones, roughly 78% seen once. This chain connects TRBV7-2 to TRBJ2-1; 10 nucleotides line up with TRBD2. The TCR comes from a man aged 55-75 years with acute or convalescent COVID-19. The source material was peripheral blood. CDR3 region: CASSSGLALVNEQFF. In nucleotides, the CDR3 is TGTGCCAGCAGCTCGGGACTAGCGCTCGTGAATGAGCAGTTCTTC.